Included here is one T cell receptor (beta chain) sequence, with context. The data were taken from a study of blood T cell repertoires in COVID-19. The data were produced by immunoSEQ multiplex PCR, yet TCRdb's version contains in-frame clones alone and is incomplete. The sample includes approximately 300,000 clones, about nine tenths of them seen just once. The germline V gene has CDR1 SGHKS and CDR2 YYEKEE (reference sequence). Between the trimmed V and J ends, which lost 2 bases and 0 bases, there was a span of 14 bases. There are 16 residues in the CDR3. Sequencing used PBMCs or T cells enriched from blood (not recorded which). The chain uses TRBV5-5 and TRBJ1-2; D is ambiguous. The sequence came from a woman under 30 who had recovered from COVID-19. For the CDR3, the DNA is TGTGCCAGCAGCTTACCCTCCGGGTCAGCTAACTATGGCTACACCTTC. Protein product: CASSLPSGSANYGYTF.